The clone carrying this T cell receptor beta chain was seen many times. Its antigen is undetermined. The germline gene is not matched at one end of the junction; a read error may be the cause. The sample is drawn from a study of T cell repertoires in cytomegalovirus infection. CDR1 and CDR2 from the germline V gene are SSHAT and FNYEAQ (reference sequence). The CDR3 totals 14 residues. TCRdb re-derived calls from the reads in MiXCR, one entry per CDR3 protein. In the table there are hundreds of thousands of distinct CDR3 sequences, about 9.1% of which are singletons. Study conclusions and caveats: Based on cumulative public TCR beta family frequency, carriers of CMV plus the relevant HLA were identified. Predominance within the ex vivo response was attributable to HLA-C-restricted CMV-specific TCR beta clonotypes.

The chain couples TRBV7-7 to TRBJ2-3, with 7 bases identical to TRBD1. Sequenced sample: PBMCs. The receptor comes from a human donor in good health (CMV status not recorded). Some clones in this sample may be carry-over from other donors' samples. Written as DNA, the CDR3 is TGTGCTAGCAGCTTAAGGGGGCCGGGAGATACGCAGTATTTT. Protein product: CASSLRGPGDTQYF.